The 20 T cell receptor beta chains below were found in one sample sequenced in a study of shared clonotypes between healthy human individuals. The table came from immunoSEQ multiplex PCR; TCRdb's copy has only in-frame clones and leaves some out. The sample has 2 million or so clones; approximately 95% are singletons. Sequences were obtained from naive CD4+ T cells sorted from blood. The subset: CD45RA+ positively selected. These receptors were collected from a man aged 18 to 29 in good health.

This clone showed up just once. The chain has TRBV5-4 and TRBJ1-1; D is uncertain. CDR1 and CDR2 from the germline V gene are SGHNT and YYREEE (reference sequence). The V end was cut by 1 base, the J end by 2 bases, with 6 bases between. The CDR3 contains 13 residues. Written as DNA, the CDR3 is TGTGCCAGCAGCTTGAACAGTAACACTGAAGCTTTCTTT. It encodes CASSLNSNTEAFF.

Here the CDR3 DNA reads TGTGCCAGCAGCCCCGTGGACAGGGAAAAGACCGGGGAGCTGTTTTTT. As protein: CASSPVDREKTGELFF. This chain connects TRBV5-4 to TRBJ2-2; 8 bases fit TRBD1. V gave up 4 bases and J gave up 5 bases; unmatched junction bases: 10. Germline lookup yields CDR1 SGHNT and CDR2 YYREEE (reference sequence). The CDR3 spans 16 residues.

The chain couples TRBV30 to TRBJ2-5; TRBD1 matches 7 bases. The V and J ends lost 1 base and 0 bases, in that order; junction bases with no gene match: 5. In germline, CDR1 is GTSNPN, CDR2 SVGIG (reference sequence). The CDR3 is 15 residues long. The CDR3 bases are TGTGCCTGGAGTGAGGGACAGCCGTACCAAGAGACCCAGTACTTC. This encodes CAWSEGQPYQETQYF.

The V call is TRBV7-2, the J call TRBJ2-5, with unresolved D. This CDR3 has 15 residues. Germline V CDR1 and CDR2: SGHTA, FQGNSA. Trimming cost V 1 base and J 7 bases, with 16 bases left between them. The CDR3 loop reads CASSLGPPGVGTQYF. The DNA of the CDR3 is TGTGCCAGCAGCTTAGGGCCTCCCGGAGTAGGGACCCAGTACTTC.

V usage is TRBV15 and J usage is TRBJ1-3; possibly TRBD1 for D (5 bases). Trimming left V 6 bases short and J 1 base short, with 16 bases between. The germline gives CDR1 LNHNV, CDR2 YYDKDF (reference sequence). This CDR3 is built from 16 residues. For the CDR3, the DNA is TGTGCCACCAGAGTTGGGGGGGACTTTTCTGGAAACACCATATATTTT. It specifies CATRVGGDFSGNTIYF.

Comment on this clone: Other nucleotide sequences from this sample produce the same CDR3. The V gene is TRBV5-1, the J gene TRBJ2-3; weak D call: TRBD1 (6 bases). With 0 bases removed from V and 2 bases from J, the gap between germline ends came to 10 bases. The CDR3 is made up of 15 amino acids. Germline V lookup: CDR1 SGHRS, CDR2 YFSETQ. CDR3 in amino acids: CASSLEGGNTDTQYF. The CDR3, as DNA: TGCGCCAGCAGCTTGGAAGGGGGAAACACAGATACGCAGTATTTT.

This clone has a single count. This chain joins TRBV28 and TRBJ1-4; D gene unclear. Germline CDR1 is MDHEN and CDR2 is SYDVKM. The germline V and J ends were trimmed by 5 bases and 7 bases, with 17 bases remaining between them. This CDR3 has 15 residues. The CDR3 reads CASSPSAPSGEKLFF. The CDR3 DNA reads TGTGCCAGCAGTCCTTCGGCGCCCTCAGGTGAAAAACTGTTTTTT.

This chain connects TRBV5-6 to TRBJ2-7; TRBD2 might be the D (5 bases). Per germline, CDR1 SGHDT and CDR2 YYEEEE. The CDR3 spans 17 residues. Deletions cut 0 bases from V and 3 bases from J, with 19 bases between. In DNA form, the CDR3 reads TGTGCCAGCAGCTTGGTTGGGCGGACGGGTCGGGGCTACGAGCAGTACTTC. It yields the protein CASSLVGRTGRGYEQYF.

The chain recombines TRBV7-8 with TRBJ1-1; possible D gene TRBD1, 5 bases. V dropped 3 bases and J dropped 3 bases, with 8 bases sitting between them. Germline assignment: CDR1 SGHVS and CDR2 FQNEAQ. The CDR3 length is 13 residues. CDR3 region: CASSFTGYTEAFF. CDR3 coding DNA: TGTGCCAGCAGCTTCACAGGCTACACTGAAGCTTTCTTT.

V usage is TRBV5-1 and J usage is TRBJ1-2; 7 bases match TRBD1. The CDR3 is made up of 16 amino acids. Germline CDR1 is SGHRS and CDR2 is YFSETQ. V lost 5 bases to trimming and J lost 1 base; unmatched junction nucleotides: 11. CDR3 sequence (DNA): TGCGCCAGCAGTCCCGGCGGACAGGAAAATAACTATGGCTACACCTTC. Amino acid sequence: CASSPGGQENNYGYTF.

V usage is TRBV15 and J usage is TRBJ1-1; D gene unclear. The CDR3 spans 15 residues. Germline values: CDR1 LNHNV, CDR2 YYDKDF (reference sequence). Trimming shortened V by 2 bases and J by 0 bases, and 10 bases separated the two germline ends. The CDR3 coding sequence is TGTGCCACCAGCAGACCCGCGGAAATGAACACTGAAGCTTTCTTT. Its translation: CATSRPAEMNTEAFF.

This clone has only one observation. The chain employs TRBV19 and TRBJ1-6; the D gene is possibly TRBD1 (6 bases). Germline V gene lookup returns CDR1 LNHDA and CDR2 SQIVND (reference sequence). Trimming took off 4 bases at V and 2 bases at J, with 15 bases between the two ends. This CDR3 has 17 amino acids. This CDR3 reads CASSRAPDSAYNSPLHF. The CDR3 bases are TGTGCCAGTAGTAGGGCCCCGGACAGCGCCTATAATTCACCCCTCCACTTT.

This chain uses TRBV5-1 with TRBJ1-1, with 7 bases that match TRBD1. Germline V lookup: CDR1 SGHRS, CDR2 YFSETQ. Trimming cost V 1 base and J 1 base; bases outside gene matches: 4. The CDR3 consists of 15 residues. In DNA form, the CDR3 reads TGCGCCAGCAGCTTGCCTTCAGGGGGGAACACTGAAGCTTTCTTT. Translated: CASSLPSGGNTEAFF.

The chain has TRBV29-1 and TRBJ1-1, with D possibly being TRBD1 (5 bases). CDR3 length equals 12 residues. Germline lookup yields CDR1 SQVTM and CDR2 ANQGSEA. V was cut by 8 bases and J by 0 bases, with 10 bases left in between. The CDR3 reads CSLGGMNTEAFF. Written as DNA, the CDR3 is TGCAGCCTGGGGGGGATGAACACTGAAGCTTTCTTT.

The chain joins TRBV4-1 to TRBJ2-3, with D perhaps TRBD2 (5 bases). V lost 1 base and J lost 6, with 20 bases in between. Germline assignment: CDR1 MGHRA and CDR2 YSYEKL. The CDR3 is made up of 17 amino acids. The CDR3 coding sequence is TGCGCCAGCAGCCAAGGGGCTTGGGAGTCCTTGGGCGATACGCAGTATTTT. The encoded protein is CASSQGAWESLGDTQYF.

The J gene is TRBJ2-7, the V gene TRBV14; TRBD1 aligns across 8 bases. The length of the CDR3 is 11 residues. V was pared by 8 bases and J by 4 bases, with 1 base of the junction left unmatched. Looked up from germline, CDR1 is SGHDN and CDR2 is FVKESK. CDR3 bases: TGTGCCAGCGACAGGGGATACGAGCAGTACTTC. It encodes CASDRGYEQYF.

The J gene is TRBJ1-4, the V gene TRBV18, with D perhaps matching TRBD1 (6 bases). This CDR3 comprises 16 residues. Germline V gives CDR1 KGHSH, CDR2 LQKENI. With 2 bases removed from V and 7 bases from J, the gap between germline ends came to 17 bases. The CDR3 here is CASSPVSGTGIEKLFF. The CDR3 bases are TGTGCCAGCTCACCAGTCTCGGGAACAGGGATTGAAAAACTGTTTTTT.

The chain links TRBV5-1 to TRBJ2-7; a possible D gene is TRBD2 (5 bases). CDR1 SGHRS and CDR2 YFSETQ come from the germline V gene. The CDR3 consists of 13 residues. Trimming removed 5 bases at V and 6 bases at J, with 15 bases between. The CDR3 nucleotides read TGCGCCAGCAGTGTCCAGCTTAGCGTCGAGCAGTACTTC. This encodes CASSVQLSVEQYF.

There are a few counts of this clone. J is TRBJ2-7 and V is TRBV7-2; maybe TRBD2 (6 bases). V lost 4 bases to trimming and J lost 2 bases, with 12 bases between them. CDR3 length: 14 amino acids. CDR1 and CDR2 from the germline V gene are SGHTA and FQGNSA. The CDR3 loop reads CASSSSSGPYEQYF. The DNA for the CDR3 is TGTGCCAGCAGCTCCTCGAGCGGGCCCTACGAGCAGTACTTC.

This chain uses TRBV6-5 with TRBJ1-2; D is possibly TRBD1 (6 bases). This CDR3 comprises 15 residues. The V end was cut by 6 bases, the J end by 0 bases, with 14 bases between. Germline-derived CDR1 and CDR2 are MNHEY and SVGAGI. The CDR3 nucleotides are TGTGCCAGCAGGGGGGCAGGCGAACCTAACTATGGCTACACCTTC. As protein: CASRGAGEPNYGYTF.